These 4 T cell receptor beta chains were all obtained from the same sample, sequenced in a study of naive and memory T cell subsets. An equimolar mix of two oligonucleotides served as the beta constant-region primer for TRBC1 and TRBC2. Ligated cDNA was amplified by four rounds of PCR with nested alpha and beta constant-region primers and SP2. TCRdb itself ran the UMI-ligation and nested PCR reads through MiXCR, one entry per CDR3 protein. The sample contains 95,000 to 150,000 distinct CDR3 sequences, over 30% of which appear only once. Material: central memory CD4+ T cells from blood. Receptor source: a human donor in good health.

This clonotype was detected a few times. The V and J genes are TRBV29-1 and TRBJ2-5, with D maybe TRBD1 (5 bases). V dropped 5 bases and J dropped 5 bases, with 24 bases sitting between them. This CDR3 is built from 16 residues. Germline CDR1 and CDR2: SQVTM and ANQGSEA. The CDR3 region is CSVLALKGPRAETQYF. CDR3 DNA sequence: TGCAGCGTTCTCGCATTAAAGGGGCCCCGGGCGGAGACCCAGTACTTC.

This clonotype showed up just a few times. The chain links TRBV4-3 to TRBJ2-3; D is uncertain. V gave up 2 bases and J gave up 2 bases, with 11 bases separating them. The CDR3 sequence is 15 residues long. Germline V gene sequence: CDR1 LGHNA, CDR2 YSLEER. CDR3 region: CASSQNVGYTDTQYF. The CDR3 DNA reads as TGCGCCAGCAGCCAAAACGTAGGCTACACAGATACGCAGTATTTT.

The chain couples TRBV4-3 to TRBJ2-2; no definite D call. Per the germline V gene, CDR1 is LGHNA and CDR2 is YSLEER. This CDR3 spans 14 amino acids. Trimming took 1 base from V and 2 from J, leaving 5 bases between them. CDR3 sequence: CASSQGPNTGELFF. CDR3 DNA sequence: TGCGCCAGCAGCCAAGGACCTAACACCGGGGAGCTGTTTTTT.

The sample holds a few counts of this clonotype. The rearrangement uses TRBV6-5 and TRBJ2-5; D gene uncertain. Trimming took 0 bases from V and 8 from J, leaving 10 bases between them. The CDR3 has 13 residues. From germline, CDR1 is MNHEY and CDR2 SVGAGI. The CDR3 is CASSYSIQSTQYF. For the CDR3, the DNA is TGTGCCAGCAGTTACTCGATCCAATCCACCCAGTACTTC.